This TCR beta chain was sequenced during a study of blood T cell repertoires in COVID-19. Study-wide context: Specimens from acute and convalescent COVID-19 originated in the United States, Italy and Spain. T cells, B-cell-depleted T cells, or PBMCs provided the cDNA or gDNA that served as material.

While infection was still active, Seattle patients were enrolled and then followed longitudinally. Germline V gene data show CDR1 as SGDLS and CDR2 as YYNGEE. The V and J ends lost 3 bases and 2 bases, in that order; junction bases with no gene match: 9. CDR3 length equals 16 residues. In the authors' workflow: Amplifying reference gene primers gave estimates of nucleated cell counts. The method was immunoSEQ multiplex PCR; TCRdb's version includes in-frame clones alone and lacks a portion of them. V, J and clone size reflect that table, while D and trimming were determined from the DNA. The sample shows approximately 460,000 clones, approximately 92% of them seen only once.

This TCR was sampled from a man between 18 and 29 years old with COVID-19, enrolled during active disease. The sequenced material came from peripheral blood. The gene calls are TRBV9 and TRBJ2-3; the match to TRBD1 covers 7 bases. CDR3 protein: CASSADRVRATDTQYF. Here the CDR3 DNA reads TGTGCCAGCAGCGCAGACAGGGTAAGGGCCACAGATACGCAGTATTTT.